Listed below are T cell receptor beta chains from one sample, sequenced in a study of blood T cell repertoires in COVID-19. Data came from immunoSEQ multiplex PCR; TCRdb stores just in-frame clones and leaves some out. The sample has roughly 290,000 clones; around nine tenths are singletons. The sequenced sample consisted of PBMCs or T cells enriched from blood (not recorded which). All receptors derive from a middle-aged woman who had recovered from COVID-19. Each CDR3 is given with its conserved first and last residue. The D gene is left open where the match is weak. The listing skips clone size in some rows; elsewhere it reads once, few, many or a size class.

.,.,TRBJ2-1,TRBV10-3,TGTGCCATCAGTGCCTTCGTGGGCAGAAACAATGAGCAGTTCTTC,CAISAFVGRNNEQFF
TRBD2,.,TRBJ2-2,TRBV9,TGTGCCAGCAGCGTAGGTAGGGTAGCGGGAGGGCCGACCGGGGAGCTGTTTTTT,CASSVGRVAGGPTGELFF
.,.,TRBJ2-5,TRBV7-2,TGTGCCAGCAGCTCCCCTAGGCCTGGAGAGACCCAGTACTTC,CASSSPRPGETQYF
.,.,TRBJ1-1,TRBV28,TGTGCCAGCAGTCCCGTGGGGGCGAACACTGAAGCTTTCTTT,CASSPVGANTEAFF
.,.,TRBJ1-1,TRBV29-1,TGCAGCGTGCTTCCCCAGGGAATGAACACTGAAGCTTTCTTT,CSVLPQGMNTEAFF
.,.,TRBJ1-2,TRBV7-8,TGTGCCAGCAGCTTCTCGTTTTTGGACAGAGCTAACTATGGCTACACCTTC,CASSFSFLDRANYGYTF
.,.,TRBJ2-1,TRBV6-5,TGTGCCAGCAGTTACCCGTGGGACACCAACAATGAGCAGTTCTTC,CASSYPWDTNNEQFF
.,.,TRBJ1-1,TRBV6-5,TGTGCCAGCAGTTACTCTTCCACCAGGTCTGAAGCTTTCTTT,CASSYSSTRSEAFF
TRBD2,.,TRBJ2-7,TRBV4-3,TGCGCCAGCAGCCAGGAGCGGGAGCGTTTCGAGCAGTACTTC,CASSQERERFEQYF
TRBD2,.,TRBJ2-7,TRBV30,TGTGCCTGGGTATCCCTAGCGGGAGGTTCCTACGAGCAGTACTTC,CAWVSLAGGSYEQYF
TRBD1,.,TRBJ2-5,TRBV28,TGTGCCAGCAGTTCGACAGGGGAAGAGACCCAGTACTTC,CASSSTGEETQYF
.,.,TRBJ2-2,TRBV27,TGTGCCAGCAGTTTGCTCGGACAGACTAACACCGGGGAGCTGTTTTTT,CASSLLGQTNTGELFF
.,.,TRBJ1-1,TRBV19,TGTGCCATTCATGGGGGCGCAAGGAACACTGAAGCTTTCTTT,CAIHGGARNTEAFF
.,.,TRBJ1-4,TRBV28,TGTGCCAGCAGTTCTTCCTATGAAAAACTGTTTTTT,CASSSSYEKLFF
.,.,TRBJ1-2,TRBV7-2,TGTGCCAGCAGCTTGGATTCGGCAGGCTATGGCTACACCTTC,CASSLDSAGYGYTF
.,.,TRBJ1-5,TRBV19,TGTGCCAGTGCCGAGGGGGGGCCCACCAATCAGCCCCAGCATTTT,CASAEGGPTNQPQHF
.,.,TRBJ2-5,TRBV11-2,TGTGCCAGCAGCTCTAGCTGGGAGACCCAGTACTTC,CASSSSWETQYF
.,.,TRBJ1-1,TRBV20-1,TGCAGTGCTAGAGATGGACTCGAGGCTTTCTTT,CSARDGLEAFF
TRBD2,.,TRBJ2-1,TRBV18,TGTGCCAGCTCACCAGTTAGCGGGAGGAGTGATGAGCAGTTCTTC,CASSPVSGRSDEQFF
TRBD1,.,TRBJ1-4,TRBV2,TGTGCCAGCCGGACAGGTCCTGAAAAACTGTTTTTT,CASRTGPEKLFF
.,.,TRBJ1-6,TRBV27,TGTGCCAGTACCCCGGGGGGCTTAAATTCACCCCTCCACTTT,CASTPGGLNSPLHF
.,once,TRBJ1-6,TRBV6-9,TGTGCCAGCAGTTCGGTCGATAATTCACCCCTCCACTTT,CASSSVDNSPLHF
.,.,TRBJ1-2,TRBV4-3,TGCGCCAGCAGCGAAAGACGGGCCGGGATTGGCTACACCTTC,CASSERRAGIGYTF
.,.,TRBJ2-3,TRBV12-3/TRBV12-4,TGTGCCAGCAGTACTCGCACAGATACGCAGTATTTT,CASSTRTDTQYF
TRBD2,.,TRBJ2-1,TRBV7-8,TGTGCCAGCAGCTTACAACTAGCGGTATACAATGAGCAGTTCTTC,CASSLQLAVYNEQFF
.,.,TRBJ1-5,TRBV24-1,TGTGCCACCAGTGTCAGGGATCAGCCCCAGCATTTT,CATSVRDQPQHF
TRBD1,.,TRBJ1-5,TRBV24-1,TGTGCCACCAGTGTTACAGGGGTAGAGCCCCAGCATTTT,CATSVTGVEPQHF
TRBD2,.,TRBJ2-3,TRBV11-2,TGTGCCAGCAGCCCCCGACTAGCGGGAGGGGGGACAGATACGCAGTATTTT,CASSPRLAGGGTDTQYF
.,.,TRBJ1-1,TRBV5-1,TGCGCCAGCAGCTTGGGGCCAGCGGGAATGCAAGCTTTCTTT,CASSLGPAGMQAFF
TRBD2,.,TRBJ2-2,TRBV20-1,TGCAGTGCTAGTAGGGAGCGGGAGGGCCGATATACCGGGGAGCTGTTTTTT,CSASREREGRYTGELFF
TRBD1,.,TRBJ1-5,TRBV19,TGTGCCAGTAGTATAGGGCCAGGGGGTTTTAGCAATCAGCCCCAGCATTTT,CASSIGPGGFSNQPQHF
TRBD2,once,TRBJ2-1,TRBV18,TGTGCCAGCTCACCAGTCGGACTAGCGGGAGGTTACAATGAGCAGTTCTTC,CASSPVGLAGGYNEQFF
.,.,TRBJ2-2,TRBV4-3,TGCGCCAGCAGCCAAGATAGGAACGGTCCCGACGGGGCCGGGGAGCTGTTTTTT,CASSQDRNGPDGAGELFF
TRBD1,.,TRBJ2-1,TRBV7-2,TGTGCCAGCAGCCCAGGGGGCAGCAGCTCCTACAATGAGCAGTTCTTC,CASSPGGSSSYNEQFF
.,.,TRBJ1-6,TRBV5-1,TGCGCCAGCAGCTTGGCAGGTTATAATTCACCCCTCCACTTT,CASSLAGYNSPLHF
.,.,TRBJ2-2,TRBV29-1,TGCAGAGTCAGTATAGCGACAGGTGCCCGGGAGCTGTTTTTT,CRVSIATGARELFF
TRBD2,.,TRBJ2-3,TRBV28,TGTGCCAGCACCGCGGCTGGGCGGGAGTTAACTAGCACAGATACGCAGTATTTT,CASTAAGRELTSTDTQYF
.,.,TRBJ1-1,TRBV4-1,TGCGCCAGCAGCCAGGACCCGCTGGGAGGTGAAGCTTTCTTT,CASSQDPLGGEAFF
TRBD2,.,TRBJ2-1,TRBV5-1,TGCGCCAGCAGCTTGGCCTTTCGTAGCGGGAGTGCCAATGAGCAGTTCTTC,CASSLAFRSGSANEQFF
TRBD2,.,TRBJ2-3,TRBV10-1,TGCGCCAGCAGCCCTCCCTCTAGCGGGAGGAACCATACGCAGTATTTT,CASSPPSSGRNHTQYF
.,.,TRBJ2-5,TRBV7-9,TGTGCCAGCAGCTTAAGAGCAGGGGACCAAGAGACCCAGTACTTC,CASSLRAGDQETQYF
TRBD2,.,TRBJ2-5,TRBV4-1,TGCGCCAGCAGCCAGGCTAGCGGGACCTCATTGACCCAGTACTTC,CASSQASGTSLTQYF
.,.,TRBJ1-1,TRBV5-1,TGCGCCAGCAGCTTGGTATGGTCAGGGAACACTGAAGCTTTCTTT,CASSLVWSGNTEAFF
.,.,TRBJ1-3,TRBV9,TGTGCCAGCAGCGTAGAGGAAAGGGGTACCATATATTTT,CASSVEERGTIYF
TRBD2,.,TRBJ2-5,TRBV28,TGTGCCAGCAGTTTGGGCGGGAGACAAGAGACCCAGTACTTC,CASSLGGRQETQYF
.,.,TRBJ1-4,TRBV7-9,TGTGCCAGCAGCTTAGGTGGACAGCCGGAAAAACTGTTTTTT,CASSLGGQPEKLFF
TRBD2,.,TRBJ2-1,TRBV27,TGTGCCAGCAGTGTTCTGACTAGCGGGAGGAGGGATGAGCAGTTCTTC,CASSVLTSGRRDEQFF
.,.,TRBJ1-3,TRBV7-2,TGTGCCAGCAGCTTGGACTGGAGCTCTGGAAACACCATATATTTT,CASSLDWSSGNTIYF
TRBD2,.,TRBJ2-5,TRBV3-1/TRBV3-2,TGTGCCAGCAGCCTTGGACTAGCGGGAGACCTCCAAGAGACCCAGTACTTC,CASSLGLAGDLQETQYF
TRBD1,.,TRBJ2-5,TRBV28,TGTGCCAGCAGTTTAGCACAGGGGGCCCAGGAGACCCAGTACTTC,CASSLAQGAQETQYF
.,.,TRBJ1-6,TRBV7-3,TGTGCCAGCAGCTTAAGGGCCAGGGGATTGGATTCACCCCTCCACTTT,CASSLRARGLDSPLHF
TRBD1,.,TRBJ1-6,TRBV7-8,TGTGCCAGCAGCTTTCTTACAGGGGGTAATTCACCCCTCCACTTT,CASSFLTGGNSPLHF
.,.,TRBJ2-1,TRBV19,TGTGCCAGTAGTAGAATCTCCGCGGGACGAATCTCCTACAATGAGCAGTTCTTC,CASSRISAGRISYNEQFF
TRBD2,.,TRBJ2-3,TRBV19,TGTGCCAGTAGTATGACCCGGACAGGGACTAGCGGTACAGATACGCAGTATTTT,CASSMTRTGTSGTDTQYF
.,.,TRBJ1-5,TRBV12-3/TRBV12-4,TGTGCCAGCAGCCCAGAAAATCAGCCCCAGCATTTT,CASSPENQPQHF